These 3 T cell receptor beta chains share one sample of origin, sequenced in a study of T cells in Graves' hyperthyroidism and ophthalmopathy. It was RNA transcripts that yielded the amplified TCR beta CDR3 regions. With the HTBI primer set, the TCR CDR3 went through a first round of RT-PCR. Each CDR3 protein is one row after TCRdb ran MiXCR on the multiplex PCR reads. This table holds over 300,000 distinct CDR3 sequences, roughly 13% found once. Sequenced sample: blood. The receptors shown here come from a woman aged 40-49 years with Graves' ophthalmopathy.

This clonotype was observed many times. The chain uses TRBV12-3 or TRBV12-4 and TRBJ2-4; D possibly uses TRBD1 or TRBD2 (5 bases each). The CDR3 is 19 residues long. The V end was cut by 3 bases, the J end by 2 bases, with 23 bases between. The DNA for the CDR3 is TGTGCCAGCAGTTTCGGTCCTCTCCGGGGCGACCCACCCAAAAACATTCAGTACTTC. Residues: CASSFGPLRGDPPKNIQYF.

In DNA, the CDR3 is TGTGCCAGCAGCTTAGGGTCTGGAGTTGCAGATACGCAGTATTTT. Translating gives CASSLGSGVADTQYF. This chain uses TRBV7-9 with TRBJ2-3, with D hard to call. Trimming took off 1 base at V and 4 bases at J, with 12 bases between the two ends. The CDR3 loop spans 15 amino acids. CDR1 and CDR2 from the germline V gene are SEHNR and FQNEAQ (reference sequence).

This clonotype was seen at least ten times. The chain carries TRBV24-1 and TRBJ2-2; D is undetermined. The CDR3 is 14 residues long. From germline, CDR1 is KGHDR and CDR2 SFDVKD. Trimming took 5 bases from V and 1 from J, leaving 7 bases between them. The CDR3 nucleotides read TGTGCCACCAGTGCCAGCAAGAACACCGGGGAGCTGTTTTTT. Its protein product is CATSASKNTGELFF.